The 27 T cell receptor beta chains below were found in one sample sequenced in a study of T cell clones after liver transplantation. Using immunoSEQ multiplex PCR, the repertoire was profiled, and TCRdb retains in-frame clones only, with some absent. The profile covers some 120,000 clones, with 90% appearing a single time and around 0.83% taken by the ten largest. The sequencing here drew on CD4+ T cells from blood, taken 12 months after liver transplant. The receptors were sampled from a human patient who received a liver transplant. Some T cells may possibly be graft donor cells.

J is TRBJ1-1 and V is TRBV5-6, with D possibly TRBD1 on 5 matching bases. The CDR3 is 15 amino acids. Deletions cut 2 bases from V and 1 base from J, with 12 bases between. In germline, CDR1 is SGHDT, CDR2 YYEEEE. The CDR3 spells CASSFTDTRNTEAFF. The DNA of the CDR3 is TGTGCCAGCAGCTTCACGGACACCAGGAACACTGAAGCTTTCTTT.

There are a few counts of this clone. The chain uses TRBV5-1 and TRBJ2-5, with 9 bases aligning to TRBD2. The CDR3 contains 16 residues. Germline CDR1 is SGHRS and CDR2 is YFSETQ. Unmatched junction bases numbered 9, after V lost 2 bases and J lost 4 bases. In DNA form, the CDR3 reads TGCGCCAGCAGCTTCAGCCTAGCGGGAATGGGAGAGACCCAGTACTTC. Translating gives CASSFSLAGMGETQYF. The variable domain in full, with the rest retrieved from reference TRBV5-1 and TRBJ2-5, is KAGVTQTPRYLIKTRGQQVTLSCSPISGHRSVSWYQQTPGQGLQFLFEYFSETQRNKGNFPGRFSGRQFSNSRSEMNVSTLELGDSALYLCASSFSLAGMGETQYFGPGTRLLVL.

This chain connects TRBV7-3 to TRBJ2-5, with a tentative D call TRBD1 (5 bases). V was clipped by 2 bases and J by 5 bases, with 9 bases between them. The CDR3 runs to 13 residues. Looked up from germline, CDR1 is SGHTA and CDR2 is FQGTGA. CDR3 nucleotides: TGTGCCAGCAGCTTAGGACAAGCCGAGACCCAGTACTTC. This gives the protein CASSLGQAETQYF.

This clone was found once. The chain carries TRBV28 and TRBJ1-2; maybe TRBD1 (5 bases). V was trimmed by 3 bases and J by 7 bases, leaving 15 bases between them. Germline V gene sequence: CDR1 MDHEN, CDR2 SYDVKM. This CDR3 is 14 amino acids long. CDR3 sequence (DNA): TGTGCCAGCAGTTTGAACTTCAGGGTAGGTGGCTACACCTTC. This codes for CASSLNFRVGGYTF.

The V gene is TRBV9, the J gene TRBJ2-7, with 8 bases that match TRBD1. Losses at the gene ends were 0 bases for V and 6 bases for J; bases not matched to a gene: 5. The CDR3 has 14 amino acids. CDR1 and CDR2 from the germline V gene are SGDLS and YYNGEE. The CDR3 protein is CASSVGRQGSEQYF. The DNA of the CDR3 is TGTGCCAGCAGCGTAGGACGACAGGGGAGCGAGCAGTACTTC.

This clone was seen a few times. V is TRBV10-3 and J is TRBJ2-5, with TRBD2 identical over 9 bases. Germline V lookup: CDR1 ENHRY, CDR2 SYGVKD. V lost 6 bases to trimming and J lost 1 base; unmatched junction nucleotides: 6. The CDR3 consists of 15 residues. CDR3: CAISLAGALQETQYF. The CDR3 DNA reads TGTGCCATCAGCTTAGCGGGAGCCCTCCAAGAGACCCAGTACTTC.

The chain carries TRBV2 and TRBJ1-4; 10 bases line up with TRBD1. The CDR3 is 13 residues long. Germline loops: CDR1 SNHLY, CDR2 FYNNEI. V trimming: 8 bases; J trimming: 8 bases; junction bases outside the gene matches: 5. CDR3 residues: CASLGQGKEKLFF. In DNA, the CDR3 is TGTGCCAGCTTGGGACAGGGGAAAGAAAAACTGTTTTTT.

J is TRBJ2-1 and V is TRBV7-3; 7 nucleotides agree with TRBD2. Unmatched junction bases numbered 5, after V lost 0 bases and J lost 0 bases. CDR1 is SGHTA and CDR2 is FQGTGA in the germline V gene. This CDR3 is built from 17 residues. The CDR3 DNA reads TGTGCCAGCAGCTTAACAGCGGGGAGGAGCTCCTACAATGAGCAGTTCTTC. The encoded protein is CASSLTAGRSSYNEQFF.

The CDR3 reads CASSLSALSNQPQHF. The CDR3 bases are TGTGCCAGCAGCTTATCAGCCCTTAGCAATCAGCCCCAGCATTTT. The V and J genes are TRBV7-2 and TRBJ1-5; D gene uncertain. CDR1 and CDR2 (germline): SGHTA, FQGNSA. This CDR3 comprises 15 residues. V was trimmed by 2 bases and J by 0 bases, leaving 8 bases between them.

The rearrangement uses TRBV15 and TRBJ1-4; the D is unclear. Germline lookup yields CDR1 LNHNV and CDR2 YYDKDF (reference sequence). The CDR3 is made up of 15 amino acids. V was shortened by 3 bases and J by 5 bases, with 13 bases between the two germline ends. The CDR3: CATSRGGRENEKLFF. The CDR3 DNA reads as TGTGCCACCAGCAGGGGAGGACGGGAGAATGAAAAACTGTTTTTT.

The chain joins TRBV27 to TRBJ1-1; D not certain. Germline CDR1 is MNHEY and CDR2 is SMNVEV (reference sequence). With 1 base removed from V and 3 bases from J, the gap between germline ends came to 6 bases. The CDR3 covers 13 residues. The CDR3 region is CASSLFRDTEAFF. The CDR3 region has the DNA TGTGCCAGCAGTTTATTCCGGGACACTGAAGCTTTCTTT.

V is TRBV18 and J is TRBJ2-5; weak D call: TRBD2 (6 bases). CDR1 is KGHSH and CDR2 is LQKENI in the germline V gene. Trimming removed 2 bases at V and 4 bases at J, with 14 bases between. CDR3 length: 15 amino acids. The CDR3 region is CASSPVGGVSETQYF. For the CDR3, the DNA is TGTGCCAGCTCACCAGTCGGAGGGGTGTCAGAGACCCAGTACTTC.

This chain links TRBV7-3 with TRBJ1-1, with no clear D. Trimming removed 5 bases at V and 3 bases at J, with 10 bases between. The germline gives CDR1 SGHTA, CDR2 FQGTGA. The CDR3 has 13 residues. The CDR3 region is CASSRSEDTEAFF. DNA for the CDR3: TGTGCCAGCAGCCGATCTGAGGACACTGAAGCTTTCTTT.

The rearrangement joins TRBV29-1 to TRBJ2-7; D is possibly TRBD1 (6 bases). The CDR3 totals 11 residues. CDR1 and CDR2 from the germline V gene are SQVTM and ANQGSEA. With 4 bases removed from V and 3 bases from J, the gap between germline ends came to 7 bases. The CDR3 sequence is CSVVGGYEQYF. In DNA, the CDR3 is TGCAGCGTTGTAGGGGGCTACGAGCAGTACTTC.

The rearrangement links TRBV27 to TRBJ2-3, with D possibly TRBD1 on 5 matching bases. Trimming cost V 3 bases and J 1 base, with 11 bases left between them. Looked up from germline, CDR1 is MNHEY and CDR2 is SMNVEV (reference sequence). The CDR3 covers 15 residues. DNA of the CDR3: TGTGCCAGCAGTTTCCTATCCAGGGGCACAGATACGCAGTATTTT. Translation: CASSFLSRGTDTQYF.

The V gene is TRBV7-3, the J gene TRBJ2-2; D is unresolved. Trimming took off 2 bases at V and 6 bases at J, with 4 bases between the two ends. CDR3 length: 12 amino acids. CDR1 and CDR2 (germline): SGHTA, FQGTGA. DNA of the CDR3: TGTGCCAGCAGCTTAGGCCCCGGGGAGCTGTTTTTT. Its translation is CASSLGPGELFF.

This chain connects TRBV9 to TRBJ1-2; the D is unclear. CDR3 length equals 14 residues. V lost 0 bases and J 3 bases, leaving 9 bases between the germline ends. Germline assignment: CDR1 SGDLS and CDR2 YYNGEE. As DNA, the CDR3 is TGTGCCAGCAGCGTAGGGAGGGTTCACTATGGCTACACCTTC. It specifies CASSVGRVHYGYTF.

The chain joins TRBV28 to TRBJ2-3, with TRBD2 matching over 9 bases. This CDR3 comprises 17 residues. Trimming removed 7 bases from V and 6 bases from J; junction bases left unmatched: 17. Germline V gene sequence: CDR1 MDHEN, CDR2 SYDVKM. CDR3 bases: TGTGCCAGCACACACTTCTGGCTAGCGGGACGTAAGGATACGCAGTATTTT. This translates into CASTHFWLAGRKDTQYF.

The chain has TRBV10-2 and TRBJ2-1; 10 nucleotides match TRBD2. The CDR3 runs 17 residues. Trimming removed 8 bases from V and 5 bases from J; junction bases left unmatched: 15. Germline V gives CDR1 WSHSY, CDR2 SAAADI. The CDR3 is CASGAVLLAGVDNEQFF. The DNA for the CDR3 is TGCGCCAGCGGTGCCGTCCTCCTAGCGGGAGTTGACAATGAGCAGTTCTTC.

This clone was observed once. The rearrangement links TRBV18 to TRBJ1-3; D gene uncertain. Germline assignment: CDR1 KGHSH and CDR2 LQKENI. V was trimmed by 3 bases and J by 8 bases, leaving 14 bases between them. The CDR3 runs to 14 residues. The CDR3 sequence: CASSPSMGADTIYF. CDR3 bases: TGTGCCAGCTCACCGAGTATGGGAGCAGACACCATATATTTT.

As to this clone: Distinct nucleotide sequences in the sample also encode this CDR3. The chain has TRBV18 and TRBJ2-3; D is unclear. Per germline, CDR1 KGHSH and CDR2 LQKENI. The CDR3 contains 13 residues. The V and J ends lost 3 bases and 0 bases respectively, with 4 bases between them. The CDR3, as DNA: TGTGCCAGCTCACCTCCGAGCACAGATACGCAGTATTTT. As protein: CASSPPSTDTQYF.

The chain employs TRBV2 and TRBJ2-7; D gene unclear. This CDR3 comprises 11 residues. V lost 4 bases to trimming and J lost 7 bases, with 8 bases between them. The germline V gene encodes CDR1 SNHLY and CDR2 FYNNEI. The CDR3 region has the DNA TGTGCCAGCAGTGTCATGGGTGAGCAGTACTTC. Translated: CASSVMGEQYF.

J is TRBJ1-1 and V is TRBV10-3; D possibly corresponds to TRBD1 (6 bases). CDR1 and CDR2 (germline): ENHRY, SYGVKD. The CDR3 is 14 amino acids. Trimming took off 3 bases at V and 4 bases at J, with 12 bases between the two ends. The CDR3 here is CAISDWGASTEAFF. CDR3 nucleotide sequence: TGTGCCATCAGTGATTGGGGGGCGTCCACTGAAGCTTTCTTT.

The V and J genes are TRBV2 and TRBJ2-7, with D unresolved. The CDR3 covers 11 residues. CDR1 and CDR2 (germline): SNHLY, FYNNEI. Trimming took off 5 bases at V and 5 bases at J, with 7 bases between the two ends. The CDR3 DNA sequence: TGTGCCAGCAGTCTTCGAAACGAGCAGTACTTC. Encoded protein: CASSLRNEQYF.

The chain couples TRBV19 to TRBJ2-1, with a tentative D call TRBD2 (5 bases). The V gene's germline CDR1 is LNHDA and CDR2 SQIVND (reference sequence). Trimming cost V 6 bases and J 0 bases, with 12 bases left between them. This CDR3 contains 15 residues. The CDR3 nucleotides are TGTGCCAGTAGCCGGGCGGGTACCTCCTACAATGAGCAGTTCTTC. Its protein is CASSRAGTSYNEQFF. Full variable domain (missing parts from reference TRBV19 and TRBJ2-1): DGGITQSPKYLFRKEGQNVTLSCEQNLNHDAMYWYRQDPGQGLRLIYYSQIVNDFQKGDIAEGYSVSREKKESFPLTVTSAQKNPTAFYLCASSRAGTSYNEQFFGPGTRLTVL.

This chain uses TRBV29-1 with TRBJ2-1; maybe TRBD2 (5 bases). CDR3 length: 11 residues. CDR1 is SQVTM and CDR2 is ANQGSEA in the germline V gene. Trimming took off 7 bases at V and 5 bases at J, with 9 bases between the two ends. The CDR3 here is CSAGLNNEQFF. CDR3 nucleotides: TGCAGCGCTGGACTGAACAATGAGCAGTTCTTC.

This clone was seen a single time. The chain carries TRBV2 and TRBJ1-2, with 9 bases fitting TRBD1. From germline, CDR1 is SNHLY and CDR2 FYNNEI. This CDR3 comprises 15 residues. Germline trimming cut 2 bases from V and 6 bases from J; bases unmatched to any gene: 7. CDR3 DNA: TGTGCCAGCAGTGAAAGGGGACAGGGTCTGGATGGCTACACCTTC. It is translated as CASSERGQGLDGYTF.